The 3 T cell receptor beta chains listed next were all sequenced from one sample in a study of blood T cell repertoires in COVID-19. Only in-frame clones appear in the TCRdb table, and some are missing; sequencing was by immunoSEQ multiplex PCR. This sample yields a few hundred thousand clones, of which about nine tenths are seen a single time; about 0.9% belongs to the top ten. The sample was PBMCs or T cells enriched from blood (not recorded which). All receptors come from a woman between 35 and 50 years old who had been exposed to COVID-19.

The chain combines TRBV5-6 with TRBJ2-7; D not resolved. V dropped 0 bases and J dropped 0 bases, with 13 bases sitting between them. Germline V CDR1 and CDR2: SGHDT, YYEEEE. CDR3 size: 16 residues. This chain's CDR3 is CASSLGHLLSSYEQYF. DNA of the CDR3: TGTGCCAGCAGCTTGGGTCACCTCCTTAGCTCCTACGAGCAGTACTTC.

V is TRBV11-3 and J is TRBJ2-3, with 8 bases identical to TRBD2. The V gene's germline CDR1 is SGHNT and CDR2 YENEEA. The CDR3 length is 17 residues. The J segment lost 1 base and the V segment lost 1 base, leaving 7 bases of the junction unmatched. The CDR3 is CASSLVALREGTDTQYF. In nucleotides, the CDR3 is TGTGCCAGCAGCTTAGTAGCCCTGCGGGAGGGCACAGATACGCAGTATTTT.

This clone was detected once. The chain employs TRBV5-1 and TRBJ2-2; 11 nucleotides match TRBD1. Trimming removed 1 base from V and 5 bases from J; junction bases left unmatched: 4. Germline CDR1 SGHRS, CDR2 YFSETQ. The CDR3 has 16 amino acids. The CDR3 bases are TGCGCCAGCAGCTTGCCAGGGACAGGGGGTACCGGGGAGCTGTTTTTT. This gives the protein CASSLPGTGGTGELFF.